Below are 6 T cell receptor beta chains sequenced from a single sample in a study of cytomegalovirus exposure and HLA in healthy donors. The PCR made use of 60 Vbeta and 13 Jbeta primers. Measured with immunoSEQ multiplex PCR; TCRdb has only the in-frame clones, and not every one. The sample features about 39,000 clones, with 3% to 4% in its top ten. The sequenced material came from PBMCs. The receptors derive from a woman in her twenties or thirties in good health and CMV-seropositive.

About this clone itself: Mismatch with germline at one junction end may stem from a read error. The sample has other DNA sequences that encode this CDR3 too. The chain has TRBV11-2 and TRBJ1-4; D may be TRBD1 (5 bases). Germline CDR1 is SGHAT and CDR2 is FQNNGV. The CDR3 has 14 amino acids. The CDR3 DNA follows: TGTGCCAGCAGCTTATGGGGCACTAATGAAAAGCTGTTTTTT. It encodes CASSLWGTNEKLFF.

The chain recombines TRBV7-8 with TRBJ1-5; TRBD1 aligns across 8 bases. The V and J ends lost 0 bases and 6 bases, in that order; junction bases with no gene match: 4. CDR1 SGHVS and CDR2 FQNEAQ come from the germline V gene. The CDR3 runs to 15 residues. CDR3 nucleotides: TGTGCCAGCAGCTTAGCCCCGACAGGGGTTCAGCCCCAGCATTTT. This translates into CASSLAPTGVQPQHF.

The chain employs TRBV28 and TRBJ2-1; the match to TRBD1 covers 9 bases. The CDR3 runs 14 residues. The germline CDR1 and CDR2 sequences are MDHEN and SYDVKM. V dropped 4 bases and J dropped 6; count of bases not matched to a gene: 4. The CDR3 nucleotides are TGTGCCAGCAGTTGGAGACAGGGGGGCAATGAGCAGTTCTTC. This translates into CASSWRQGGNEQFF.

J is TRBJ2-2 and V is TRBV7-6, with TRBD2 identical over 12 bases. Germline trimming cut 6 bases from V and 6 bases from J; bases unmatched to any gene: 5. The CDR3 is made up of 15 amino acids. Germline V gene lookup returns CDR1 SGHVS and CDR2 FNYEAQ. The CDR3 here is CASSRGLAGSGELFF. DNA of the CDR3: TGTGCCAGCAGTCGTGGACTAGCGGGGTCCGGGGAGCTGTTTTTT.

The chain joins TRBV25-1 to TRBJ1-2; D ambiguous. The germline CDR1 and CDR2 sequences are MGHDK and SYGVNS. V was cut by 5 bases and J by 6 bases, with 16 bases left in between. This CDR3 spans 14 amino acids. In DNA, the CDR3 is TGTGCCAGCAGTTTCTCCGGGTCGGTCCATGGCTACACCTTC. Encoded protein: CASSFSGSVHGYTF.

V is TRBV27 and J is TRBJ2-7; perhaps TRBD2 as D (7 bases). V lost 6 bases, J lost 4 bases, and 10 bases lay in between. The length of the CDR3 is 12 residues. Germline lookup yields CDR1 MNHEY and CDR2 SMNVEV (reference sequence). The CDR3 loop reads CASSGGPYEQYF. The CDR3 DNA follows: TGTGCCAGCAGCGGGGGGCCTTACGAGCAGTACTTC.